This T cell receptor beta chain emerged from a study of blood T cells in healthy people across ages. A second PCR, run for about 6 to 11 cycles, used a sample-barcoded 5' primer plus a J-beta primer mix. TCRdb redid the calling of the 5' RACE reads with MiXCR, one entry per CDR3 protein. The table includes 1 million to 1.2 million distinct CDR3 sequences, around two fifths detected once. On this clonotype itself: Its antigen is unidentified.

Germline values: CDR1 SNHLY, CDR2 FYNNEI. The CDR3 contains 14 residues. V was pared by 7 bases and J by 4 bases, with 13 bases between. Study results and limitations: When set beside aged donors, long-lived donors presented more naive CD4+ cells and higher diversity. Older individuals had lower TCR beta diversity per million T cells (the decline was roughly linear).

This chain joins TRBV2 and TRBJ1-4, with a weak D call TRBD1 (6 bases). The sequence came from a man between 18 and 29 years old in good health. The sample taken for sequencing was blood. The CDR3 loop is CASIRTVDNEKLFF. In DNA, the CDR3 is TGTGCCAGCATAAGGACAGTAGATAATGAAAAACTGTTTTTT.